Only a few counts were recorded for the clone carrying this T cell receptor beta chain. A J-beta primer mix and a sample-barcoded 5' primer were used in a second PCR of roughly 6 to 11 cycles. TCRdb fed the 5' RACE reads into MiXCR, producing one record per CDR3 protein. The repertoire holds about 1,500,000 distinct CDR3 sequences, with approximately 40% as singletons. This entry belongs to a study of blood T cells in healthy people across ages. CDR1 is LGHDT, CDR2 YNNKEL, per germline (reference sequence). Germline trimming cut 3 bases from V and 0 bases from J; bases unmatched to any gene: 7. The CDR3 totals 16 residues.

The sequence was collected from a young woman in good health. Material: blood. The rearrangement joins TRBV3-1 to TRBJ2-5; 7 bases are shared with TRBD1. CDR3 residues: CASSHEPGQYQETQYF. As DNA, the CDR3 is TGTGCCAGCAGCCATGAACCGGGACAGTACCAAGAGACCCAGTACTTC.